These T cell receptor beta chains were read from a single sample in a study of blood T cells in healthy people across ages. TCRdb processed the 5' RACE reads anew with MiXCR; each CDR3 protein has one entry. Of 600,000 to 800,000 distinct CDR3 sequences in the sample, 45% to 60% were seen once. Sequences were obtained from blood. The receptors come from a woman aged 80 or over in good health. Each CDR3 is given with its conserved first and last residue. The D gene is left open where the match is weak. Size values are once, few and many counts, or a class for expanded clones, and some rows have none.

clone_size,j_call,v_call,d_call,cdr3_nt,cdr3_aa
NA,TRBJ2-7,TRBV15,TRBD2,TGTGCCACCGCGGGGGGACTAGCGTTATCCTACGAGCAGTACTTC,CATAGGLALSYEQYF
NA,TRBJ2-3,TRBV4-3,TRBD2,TGCGCCAGCAGCCAAACTAGCGGGGCAAGCACAGATACGCAGTATTTT,CASSQTSGASTDTQYF
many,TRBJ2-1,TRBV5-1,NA,TGCGCCAGCAGCTTGGCCAGTCGACATCCCAATGAGCAGTTCTTC,CASSLASRHPNEQFF
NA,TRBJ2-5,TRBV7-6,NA,TGTGCCAGCAGCTTAAATTTGCGGAGTTGGGAGACCCAGTACTTC,CASSLNLRSWETQYF
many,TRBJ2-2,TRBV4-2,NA,TGTGCCAGCAGCCTCGCCCAGGCCGGGGAGCTGTTTTTT,CASSLAQAGELFF
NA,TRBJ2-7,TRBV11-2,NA,TGTGCCAGCAGCAAATGGGTGGGGATCGAGCAGTACTTC,CASSKWVGIEQYF
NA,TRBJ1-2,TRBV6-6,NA,TGTGCCGGCAGCTCGGCCGCCGACTACGGCTACACCTTC,CAGSSAADYGYTF
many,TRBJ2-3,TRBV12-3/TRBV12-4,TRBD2,TGTGCCAGCAGTTTACGGGGACTAGCGGGAGGTACTAGCACAGATACGCAGTATTTT,CASSLRGLAGGTSTDTQYF
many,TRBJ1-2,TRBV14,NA,TGTGCCAGCAGCCGCCGGGACACTCTCTATGGCTACACCTTC,CASSRRDTLYGYTF
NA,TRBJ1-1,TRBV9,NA,TGTGCCAGTAGCCCCCGTATGGCGGGCACTGAAGCTTTCTTT,CASSPRMAGTEAFF
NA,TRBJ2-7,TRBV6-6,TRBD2,TGTGCCAGCAGGGGAGGGGTGAGCTCCTATAATGAGCAGTACTTC,CASRGGVSSYNEQYF
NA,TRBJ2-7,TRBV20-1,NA,TGCAGTGCTACGCGTCCCAGCTACAATGAGCAGTACTTC,CSATRPSYNEQYF
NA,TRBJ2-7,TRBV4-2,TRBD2,TGTGCCAGCAGCTTGAGGACTAGCCCAAACGAGCAGTACTTC,CASSLRTSPNEQYF
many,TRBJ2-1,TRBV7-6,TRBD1,TGTGCCAGCAGCTTAGATTTGTTCAGGGGGTATAGTAATGAGCAGTTCTTC,CASSLDLFRGYSNEQFF
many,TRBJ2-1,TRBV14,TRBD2,TGTGCCAGCAGCCCCCGACAGTCTAGCGGGAGTAGACAAATAAATGAGCAGTTCTTC,CASSPRQSSGSRQINEQFF
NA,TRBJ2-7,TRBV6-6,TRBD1,TGTGCCAGCAATGTTGGGACAGGGGCCTACGAGCAGTACTTC,CASNVGTGAYEQYF
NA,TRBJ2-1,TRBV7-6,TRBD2,TGTGCCAGCAGCTTAGATCTAGCGGGAGTCCTAAACTCCTACAATGAGCGGTACTTC,CASSLDLAGVLNSYNERYF
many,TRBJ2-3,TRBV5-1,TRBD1,TGCGCCAGCAGCCCCACAGGGGACGACAGGGAGAAGTATTTT,CASSPTGDDREKYF
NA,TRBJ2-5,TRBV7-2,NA,TGTGCCAGCAGCTTGGGACGGGGGGCCCACCAAGAGACCCAGTACTTC,CASSLGRGAHQETQYF
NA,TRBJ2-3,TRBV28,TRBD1,TGTGCCAGCGGTACAGGGGGCGTCTTTTTGGATACGCAGTATTTT,CASGTGGVFLDTQYF
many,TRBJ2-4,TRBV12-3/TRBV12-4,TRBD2,TGTGCCAGCAGTTTAGGTCCAGCGGGGGGACAAAACATTCAGTACTTC,CASSLGPAGGQNIQYF
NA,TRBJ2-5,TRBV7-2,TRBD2,TGTGCCAGCACAAGCGGGAGAATTGCGCGAGGCGGTGAGACCCAGTACTTC,CASTSGRIARGGETQYF
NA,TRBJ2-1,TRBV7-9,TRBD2,TGTGCCAGCAGGGCTCCCCTGAGACTAGCGGGAGAAGGCAATGAGCAGTTCTTC,CASRAPLRLAGEGNEQFF
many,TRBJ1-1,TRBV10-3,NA,TGTGCCATCAGTGAGAGACTCACCGCCTCAGAAGCTTTCTTT,CAISERLTASEAFF
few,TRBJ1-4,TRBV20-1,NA,TGCAGTGCTAGAAAGTCGGGAGACGCAACTAATGAAAAACTGTTTTTT,CSARKSGDATNEKLFF
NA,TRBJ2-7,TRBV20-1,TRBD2,TGCAGTGCTAGAGATGGGACTAGCGACTACGAGCAGTACTTC,CSARDGTSDYEQYF
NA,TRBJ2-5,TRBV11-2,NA,TGTGCCAGCAGCTTACGACTCATCCCCCAAAACCAAGAGACCCAGTACTTC,CASSLRLIPQNQETQYF
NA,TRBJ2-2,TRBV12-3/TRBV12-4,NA,TGTGCCAGCAGTTTGGAGCTCCCGAACACCGGGGAGCTGTTTTTT,CASSLELPNTGELFF
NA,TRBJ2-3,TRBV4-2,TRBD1,TGTGCCAGCAGCCAAGTTGCGAACAGGGGAGTTGGAGATACGCAGTATTTT,CASSQVANRGVGDTQYF
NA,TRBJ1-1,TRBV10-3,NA,TGTGCCATCAGACTACCACCTTCTGAAGCTTTCTTT,CAIRLPPSEAFF
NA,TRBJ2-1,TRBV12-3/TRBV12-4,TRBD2,TGTGCCAGCAGCCCGGGCGGGAGGGCTATTGAGCAGTTCTTC,CASSPGGRAIEQFF
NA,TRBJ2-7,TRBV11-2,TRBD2,TGTGCCAGCAGCTTGGGGACTAGCGGGAGGATAGCCTACGAGCAGTACTTC,CASSLGTSGRIAYEQYF
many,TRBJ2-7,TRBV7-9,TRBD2,TGTGCCAGCAGCTTAGTCTTCTTAGCGGGAGGTCCCGTCTCCTACGAGCAGTACTTC,CASSLVFLAGGPVSYEQYF
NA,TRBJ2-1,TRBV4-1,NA,TGCGCCAGCAGCCAAGATGGGGGGGCACAAAGCTCCTACAATGAGCAGTTCTTC,CASSQDGGAQSSYNEQFF
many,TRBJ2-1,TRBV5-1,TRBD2,TGCGCCAGCAGCTTGGGACTAGCGGCCCCGTCCGCAAATGAGCAGTTCTTC,CASSLGLAAPSANEQFF
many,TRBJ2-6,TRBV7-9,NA,TGTGCCAGCAGCTCGATATCTCCGCTCAGGGTCTCTGGGGCCAACGTCCTGACTTTC,CASSSISPLRVSGANVLTF
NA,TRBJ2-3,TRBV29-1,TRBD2,TGCAGCGTTGGCCCTAGCGGGAGCTTCACAGATACGCAGTATTTT,CSVGPSGSFTDTQYF
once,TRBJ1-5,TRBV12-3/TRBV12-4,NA,TGTGCCAGCAGGGCCCAGACAGGCGCCAATCAGCCCCAGCATTTT,CASRAQTGANQPQHF
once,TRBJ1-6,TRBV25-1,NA,TGTGCCAGCAGTGTGGGGAGCTATAATTCACCCCTCCACTTT,CASSVGSYNSPLHF
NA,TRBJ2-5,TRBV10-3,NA,TGTGCCATCAGTGAACCGGGACGAGCGTTACAAGAGACCCAGTACTTC,CAISEPGRALQETQYF
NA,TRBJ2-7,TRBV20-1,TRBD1,TGCAGTGCTAGACAGACAGGGTGGTCCTACGAGCAGTACTTC,CSARQTGWSYEQYF
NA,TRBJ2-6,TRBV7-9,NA,TGTGCCAGCAGCTTAGCCGACACTGGGGCCAATGTCCTGACTTTC,CASSLADTGANVLTF
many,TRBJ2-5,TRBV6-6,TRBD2,TGTGCCAGCAGTGGGACTAGCGGGAGTCGAGAGACCCAGTACTTC,CASSGTSGSRETQYF
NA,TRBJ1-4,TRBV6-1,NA,TGTGCCAGCAGGCTAGACAGCCGTGGGGAAAAACTGTTTTTT,CASRLDSRGEKLFF
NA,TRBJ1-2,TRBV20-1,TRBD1,TGCAGTGCTTTCCGGACAGGGAATGGCTACACCTTC,CSAFRTGNGYTF
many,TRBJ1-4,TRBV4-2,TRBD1,TGTGCCAGCAGCCAAACCGGGACAGGGGTGGGAGCTAATGAAAAACTGTTTTTT,CASSQTGTGVGANEKLFF
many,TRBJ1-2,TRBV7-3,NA,TGTGCCAGCAGCTTCATCGGATCCTATGGCTACACCTTC,CASSFIGSYGYTF
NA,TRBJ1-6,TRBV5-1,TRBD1,TGCGCCAGCAGCGAGGGGGCAAGCTATAATTCACCCCTCCACTTT,CASSEGASYNSPLHF
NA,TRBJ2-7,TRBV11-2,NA,TGTGCCAGCAGCTTAGATTTCTACTCCTACGAGCAGTACTTC,CASSLDFYSYEQYF
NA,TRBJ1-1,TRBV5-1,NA,TGCGCCAGCAGCTTGGGGGCAGGGAACACGAACACTGAAGCTTTCTTT,CASSLGAGNTNTEAFF
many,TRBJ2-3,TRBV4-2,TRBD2,TGTGCCAGCAGCCCCACTAGCGGTGACACAGATACGCAGTATTTT,CASSPTSGDTDTQYF
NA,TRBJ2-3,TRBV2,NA,TGTGCCAGCAGTTACTCCGTGAAGATGGTAGATACGCAGTATTTT,CASSYSVKMVDTQYF